These T cell receptor beta chains were read from a single sample in a study of blood T cell repertoires in COVID-19. Clones were sequenced by immunoSEQ multiplex PCR, and TCRdb holds only the in-frame ones, with some missing. Seen here are around 180,000 clones, 88% observed once, and the top ten hold roughly 25%. The sample taken for sequencing was peripheral blood. The source is a man aged 55 to 69 with acute or convalescent COVID-19. Each CDR3 is given with its conserved first and last residue. Each record gives: J gene, V gene, CDR3 protein.

TRBJ2-1	TRBV27	CASIQGGYSSYNEQFF
TRBJ2-2	TRBV18	CASSPPLQGTGELFF
TRBJ1-1	TRBV2	CASASQGGNTEAFF
TRBJ2-5	TRBV3-1/TRBV3-2	CASRGDRGEQETQYF
TRBJ2-6	TRBV14	CASSLIQVSGANVLTF
TRBJ1-2	TRBV9	CASRGPYRASRNYGYTF
TRBJ2-1	TRBV5-6	CASSLDQGNNEQFF
TRBJ2-1	TRBV7-9	CASSSPGQGIHEQFF
TRBJ1-6	TRBV6-5	CASTNRVVSPLHF
TRBJ1-1	TRBV11-2	CASSLGGQGDTEAFF
TRBJ2-6	TRBV6-6	CASSYGRVTGANVLTF
TRBJ1-4	TRBV5-5	CASSLQGSEKLFF
TRBJ2-3	TRBV29-1	CSVVRQGTDTQYF
TRBJ1-1	TRBV11-3	CASSLPEGANGNTEAFF
TRBJ2-2	TRBV24-1	CATRTGTGELFF
TRBJ1-4	TRBV2	CASLVTTNEKLFF
TRBJ2-3	TRBV9	CASSVGDRGTDTQYF
TRBJ2-2	TRBV11-2	CASSVNGGWDTGELFF
TRBJ2-2	TRBV15	CATDVGGNTGELFF
TRBJ1-1	TRBV2	CASSGRGNTEAFF
TRBJ1-3	TRBV5-1	CASSLGQGDPGNTIYF
TRBJ2-3	TRBV7-8	CASSIRTSGKQGDTQYF
TRBJ2-2	TRBV5-1	CASSLGRGEDTGELFF
TRBJ1-5	TRBV3-1/TRBV3-2	CASSHGTSNQPQHF
TRBJ1-6	TRBV10-3	CAISDFGARSPLHF
TRBJ1-4	TRBV6-1	CASSEPGGAATNEKLFF
TRBJ1-6	TRBV19	CASTPMIHNSPLHF
TRBJ1-1	TRBV6-5	CASRLFDGVEAFF
TRBJ2-3	TRBV24-1	CATSDPTNTDTQYF
TRBJ1-6	TRBV27	CASSFQAVNNSPLHF
TRBJ1-2	TRBV14	CASSLGQNYGYTF
TRBJ1-1	TRBV7-9	CASSLRGDRTGDEAFF
TRBJ1-5	TRBV6-2/TRBV6-3	CASSLTTGNQPQHF
TRBJ1-4	TRBV9	CASSVGTGDSEKLFF
TRBJ2-4	TRBV19	CATESYGQKTNIQYF
TRBJ1-2	TRBV5-1	CASSSSGDYGYTF
TRBJ2-3	TRBV5-1	CASSLSSWETDTQYF
TRBJ1-2	TRBV11-3	CASSRGQSVYTF
TRBJ1-2	TRBV14	CASSRQGALSYGYTF
TRBJ2-1	TRBV15	CATSRTSYNEQFF
TRBJ2-5	TRBV10-3	CAISAAGTGGQETQYF
TRBJ2-1	TRBV24-1	CATSDLGQGDEQFF
TRBJ2-1	TRBV19	CASSMAGLAQHNEQFF
TRBJ1-5	TRBV6-1	CASSEGATGRGNQPQHF
TRBJ2-7	TRBV3-1/TRBV3-2	CASSQVTSGASYEQYF
TRBJ2-3	TRBV6-5	CASSLGGNTDTQYF
TRBJ2-1	TRBV24-1	CATSDLTGAKDEQFF
TRBJ2-1	TRBV9	CASSLHSGGASYEQFF